This note documents a single TCR beta chain sequence. This entry belongs to a study of blood T cell repertoires in COVID-19. About the study: T cells, B-cell-depleted T cells, or PBMCs provided the cDNA or gDNA that served as material.

V was shortened by 3 bases and J by 5 bases, with 8 bases between the two germline ends. This CDR3 comprises 13 residues. Here immunoSEQ multiplex PCR was the method, and the copy in TCRdb shows in-frame clones only, minus some. The table includes 100,000 or so clones, 85% detected once. Sequences were obtained from peripheral blood. V and J are TRBV12-3 or TRBV12-4 and TRBJ1-5; no definite D call. The sequence was collected from a woman in her seventies with active or convalescent COVID-19. The CDR3 reads CASSLSNDQPQHF. CDR3 sequence (DNA): TGTGCCAGCAGTTTGAGTAATGATCAGCCCCAGCATTTT.